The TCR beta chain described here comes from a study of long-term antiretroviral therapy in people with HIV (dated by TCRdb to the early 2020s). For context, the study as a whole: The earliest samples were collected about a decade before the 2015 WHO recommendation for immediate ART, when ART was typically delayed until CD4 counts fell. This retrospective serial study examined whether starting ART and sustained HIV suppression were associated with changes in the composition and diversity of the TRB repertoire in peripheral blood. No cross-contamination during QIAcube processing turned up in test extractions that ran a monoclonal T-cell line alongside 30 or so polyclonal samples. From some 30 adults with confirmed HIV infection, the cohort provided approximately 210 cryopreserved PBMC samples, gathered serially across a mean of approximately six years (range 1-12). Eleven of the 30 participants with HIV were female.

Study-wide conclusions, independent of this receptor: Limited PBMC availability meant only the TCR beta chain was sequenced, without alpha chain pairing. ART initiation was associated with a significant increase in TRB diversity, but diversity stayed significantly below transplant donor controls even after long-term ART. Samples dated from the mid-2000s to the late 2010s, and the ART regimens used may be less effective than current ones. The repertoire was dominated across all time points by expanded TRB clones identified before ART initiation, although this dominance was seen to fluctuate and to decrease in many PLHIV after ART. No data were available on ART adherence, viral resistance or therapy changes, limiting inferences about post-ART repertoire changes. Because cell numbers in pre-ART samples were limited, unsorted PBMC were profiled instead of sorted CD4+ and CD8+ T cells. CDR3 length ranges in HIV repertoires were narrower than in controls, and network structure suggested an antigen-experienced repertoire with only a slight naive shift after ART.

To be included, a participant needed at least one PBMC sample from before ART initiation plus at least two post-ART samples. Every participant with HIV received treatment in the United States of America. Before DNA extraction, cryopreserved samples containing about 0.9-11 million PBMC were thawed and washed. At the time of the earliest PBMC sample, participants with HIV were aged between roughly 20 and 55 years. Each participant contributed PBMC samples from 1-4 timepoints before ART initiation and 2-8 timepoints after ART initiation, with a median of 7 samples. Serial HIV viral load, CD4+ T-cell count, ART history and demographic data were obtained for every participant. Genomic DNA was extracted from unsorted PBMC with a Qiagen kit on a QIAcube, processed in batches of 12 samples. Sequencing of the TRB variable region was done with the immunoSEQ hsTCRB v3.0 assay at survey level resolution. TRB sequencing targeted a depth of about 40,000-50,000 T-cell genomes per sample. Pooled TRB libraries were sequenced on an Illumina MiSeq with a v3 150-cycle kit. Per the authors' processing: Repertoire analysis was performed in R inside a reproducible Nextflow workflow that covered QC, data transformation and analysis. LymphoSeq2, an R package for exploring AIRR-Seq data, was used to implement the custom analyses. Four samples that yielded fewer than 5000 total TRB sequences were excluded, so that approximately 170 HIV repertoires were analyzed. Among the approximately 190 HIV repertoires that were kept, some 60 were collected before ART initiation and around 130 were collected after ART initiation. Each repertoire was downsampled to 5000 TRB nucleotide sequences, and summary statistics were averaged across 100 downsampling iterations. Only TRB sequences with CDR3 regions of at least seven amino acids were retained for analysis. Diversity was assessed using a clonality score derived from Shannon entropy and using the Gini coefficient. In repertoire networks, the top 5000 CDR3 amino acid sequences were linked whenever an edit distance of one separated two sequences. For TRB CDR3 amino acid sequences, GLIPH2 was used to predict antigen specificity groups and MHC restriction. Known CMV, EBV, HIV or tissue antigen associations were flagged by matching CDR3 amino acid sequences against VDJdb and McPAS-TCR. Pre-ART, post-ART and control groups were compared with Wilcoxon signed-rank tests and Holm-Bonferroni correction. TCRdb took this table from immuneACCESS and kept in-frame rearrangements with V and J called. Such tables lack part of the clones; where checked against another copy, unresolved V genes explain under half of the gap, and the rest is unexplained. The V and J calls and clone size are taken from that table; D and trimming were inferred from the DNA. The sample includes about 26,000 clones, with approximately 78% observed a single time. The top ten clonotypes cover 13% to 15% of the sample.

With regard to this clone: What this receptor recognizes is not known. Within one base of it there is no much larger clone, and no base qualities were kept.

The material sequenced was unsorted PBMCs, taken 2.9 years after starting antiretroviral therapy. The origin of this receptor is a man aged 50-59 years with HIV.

The DNA reads as follows: TGCAGTGCTAGGAGGCAGGGGGGCTACACCTTC. It specifies CSARRQGGYTF. The rearranged segments are TRBV20-1 and TRBJ1-2; TRBD1 might be the D gene, on 6 matching bases. CDR3 length: 11 amino acids, cysteine to phenylalanine. Only the CDR3 DNA is retained, 33 bases long and in frame from the first base. The germline V gene (reference sequence) sets CDR1 to DFQATT and CDR2 to SNEGSKA. Cut back by 3 bases and 8 bases, the V and J ends lie 10 bases apart.